The rows below give T cell receptor beta chains drawn from one sample of a study of cytomegalovirus exposure and HLA in healthy donors. Some clones are missing from TCRdb's copy, which holds only in-frame ones; the method was immunoSEQ multiplex PCR. This sample has some 150,000 clones, with around 82% found just once. The source material was PBMCs. The receptors were gathered from a woman aged 40 to 55 in good health and CMV-seropositive. CDR3s include the opening cysteine and the closing phenylalanine or tryptophan. The D gene is left open where the match is weak. Size values are once, few and many counts, or a class for expanded clones, and some rows have none.

CDR3 protein,CDR3 DNA,D gene,V gene,clone size,J gene
CASSQSTGSPYGYTF,TGCGCCAGCAGTCAGTCCACGGGGAGCCCCTATGGCTACACCTTC,.,TRBV10-2,.,TRBJ1-2
CASSLGENSPLHF,TGCGCCAGCAGCTTGGGGGAGAATTCACCCCTCCACTTT,.,TRBV5-1,once,TRBJ1-6
CASSRGNNEKLFF,TGCGCCAGCAGCCGGGGAAATAATGAAAAACTGTTTTTT,.,TRBV10-1,few,TRBJ1-4
CAWGEGGRTFF,TGTGCCTGGGGGGAAGGGGGCCGTACTTTCTTT,TRBD1,TRBV30,once,TRBJ1-1
CASQSGSKDTQYF,TGTGCCAGCCAGAGCGGGAGCAAAGATACGCAGTATTTT,TRBD2,TRBV18,.,TRBJ2-3
CSSRGQAQGYTF,TGCAGCTCACGAGGACAGGCTCAAGGCTACACCTTC,TRBD1,TRBV29-1,.,TRBJ1-2
CASSPVKDRDRAMSSYEQYF,TGTGCCAGCTCACCAGTAAAAGACCGGGACAGGGCCATGAGCTCCTACGAGCAGTACTTC,TRBD1,TRBV18,.,TRBJ2-7
CASTQGVSVPQHF,TGTGCCAGCACACAGGGGGTGAGTGTGCCCCAGCATTTT,TRBD1,TRBV2,.,TRBJ1-5
CASSLGGGTKFF,TGTGCCAGCAGCTTAGGGGGAGGGACTAAGTTCTTC,TRBD2,TRBV13,.,TRBJ2-1
CASSRTGGDNQPQHF,TGTGCCAGCAGTCGGACAGGGGGAGATAATCAGCCCCAGCATTTT,TRBD1,TRBV27,.,TRBJ1-5
CASSPELTGRNTEAFF,TGTGCCAGCAGCCCTGAGCTTACAGGGCGGAACACTGAAGCTTTCTTT,.,TRBV7-9,.,TRBJ1-1
CASSTWTSGRASNEQFF,TGTGCCAGCAGCACCTGGACTAGCGGGAGGGCCTCAAATGAGCAGTTCTTC,TRBD2,TRBV9,few,TRBJ2-1
CAISEAQDKLTDTQYF,TGTGCCATCAGTGAGGCACAGGACAAGCTCACAGATACGCAGTATTTT,.,TRBV10-3,.,TRBJ2-3
CASSTPRLATSTDTQYF,TGTGCCAGCAGCACACCAAGACTAGCGACTAGCACAGATACGCAGTATTTT,TRBD2,TRBV9,.,TRBJ2-3
CASSLLGGPNTEAFF,TGCGCCAGCAGCTTGCTTGGGGGCCCGAACACTGAAGCTTTCTTT,.,TRBV5-1,.,TRBJ1-1
CASRPGTGLLAGELFF,TGTGCCAGTAGGCCCGGGACAGGGTTGTTGGCCGGGGAGCTGTTTTTT,TRBD1,TRBV19,.,TRBJ2-2
CASSWSSGANVLTF,TGTGCCAGCAGTTGGAGCTCTGGGGCCAACGTCCTGACTTTC,.,TRBV27,.,TRBJ2-6
CASSRLPGLEVGYEQYF,TGTGCCAGCAGCAGACTACCAGGACTCGAGGTGGGCTACGAGCAGTACTTC,.,TRBV27,.,TRBJ2-7
CASSLSGFFATNEKLFF,TGCGCCAGCAGCTTGAGCGGTTTTTTTGCAACTAATGAAAAACTGTTTTTT,.,TRBV5-1,.,TRBJ1-4
CASSLIQGNGGELFF,TGCGCCAGCAGCTTAATCCAGGGGAATGGCGGGGAGCTGTTTTTT,.,TRBV5-1,.,TRBJ2-2
CASSLGQGERGYTF,TGCGCCAGCAGCCTCGGACAGGGAGAACGTGGCTACACCTTC,TRBD1,TRBV4-1,.,TRBJ1-2
CASSTGQGVQQYF,TGCGCCAGCAGCACAGGGCAGGGAGTCCAGCAGTACTTC,.,TRBV10-2,.,TRBJ2-7
CASSLGPSYEQYF,TGTGCCAGCAGTTTAGGGCCCTCCTACGAGCAGTACTTC,.,TRBV27,.,TRBJ2-7
CASSPTSGRLGNEQFF,TGTGCCAGCAGTCCGACTAGCGGGAGGTTGGGCAATGAGCAGTTCTTC,TRBD2,TRBV6-4,once,TRBJ2-1
CASSYGRENQPQHF,TGTGCCAGCAGTTACGGCAGGGAAAATCAGCCCCAGCATTTT,.,TRBV6-5,.,TRBJ1-5
CASSLDIGTEKLFF,TGCGCCAGCAGCTTGGACATAGGGACAGAAAAACTGTTTTTT,.,TRBV5-1,.,TRBJ1-4
CASSGQDRGRTGELFF,TGTGCCAGCAGTGGTCAGGACAGGGGGCGAACCGGGGAGCTGTTTTTT,TRBD1,TRBV28,few,TRBJ2-2
CASSRGSYEQYF,TGTGCCAGCAGTAGGGGTTCCTACGAGCAGTACTTC,.,TRBV7-8,few,TRBJ2-7
CASRQSASGANVLTF,TGTGCCAGCAGACAGTCAGCCTCTGGGGCCAACGTCCTGACTTTC,.,TRBV2,.,TRBJ2-6
CAISESARSEGEQYF,TGTGCCATCAGTGAGTCGGCTAGGTCGGAAGGCGAGCAGTACTTC,.,TRBV10-3,.,TRBJ2-7
CASSLGGRTNEKLFF,TGCGCCAGCAGCCTTGGGGGGAGAACTAATGAAAAACTGTTTTTT,.,TRBV5-1,.,TRBJ1-4
CASSFISGSGGEQFF,TGCGCCAGCAGCTTCATTAGCGGGAGTGGTGGTGAGCAGTTCTTC,TRBD2,TRBV5-1,few,TRBJ2-1
CASSSGLGSYEQYF,TGTGCCAGCAGTTCCGGACTTGGCTCCTACGAGCAGTACTTC,.,TRBV5-6,few,TRBJ2-7
CASSLAGDGQPQHF,TGTGCCAGCAGTTTAGCAGGGGATGGTCAGCCCCAGCATTTT,.,TRBV27,.,TRBJ1-5
CASRGTSGSYEQYF,TGTGCCAGCAGGGGGACTAGCGGCTCCTACGAGCAGTACTTC,TRBD2,TRBV2,.,TRBJ2-7
CAGRLWRSSYNEQFF,TGTGCCGGGAGACTTTGGCGGTCCTCCTACAATGAGCAGTTCTTC,.,TRBV5-3,.,TRBJ2-1
CASSEVASSGGLAEAFF,TGCGCCAGCAGTGAGGTAGCCAGCTCCGGGGGTCTAGCTGAAGCTTTCTTT,.,TRBV10-2,.,TRBJ1-1
CASSQEMNSAGVNTEAFF,TGCGCCAGCAGCCAAGAAATGAATTCGGCAGGGGTGAACACTGAAGCTTTCTTT,.,TRBV4-1,.,TRBJ1-1
CAWSVGQLLLAKNIQYF,TGTGCCTGGAGTGTCGGACAACTACTTCTAGCCAAAAACATTCAGTACTTC,.,TRBV30,few,TRBJ2-4
CASSPHSDRAGGSLQFF,TGTGCCAGCAGCCCGCATTCAGACAGGGCTGGCGGCAGCCTGCAGTTCTTC,TRBD1,TRBV11-1,.,TRBJ2-1
CASSVAPLNRVHTEAFF,TGTGCCAGCAGCGTAGCCCCTCTGAACAGGGTGCACACTGAAGCTTTCTTT,.,TRBV9,.,TRBJ1-1
CASSFAVTSGSKQFF,TGTGCCAGCAGCTTCGCCGTGACTAGCGGGAGCAAGCAGTTCTTC,TRBD2,TRBV11-3,.,TRBJ2-1
CATSTGVNTEAFF,TGTGCCACCTCGACAGGGGTGAACACTGAAGCTTTCTTT,TRBD1,TRBV5-5,.,TRBJ1-1
CASSSRPGQASETQYF,TGTGCCAGCAGTTCACGACCGGGACAGGCCTCTGAGACCCAGTACTTC,TRBD1,TRBV28,.,TRBJ2-5
CASSFGGGRYEQYF,TGTGCCAGCAGCTTCGGGGGAGGGCGGTACGAGCAGTACTTC,TRBD2,TRBV7-2,once,TRBJ2-7
CASSIYATSGSMGDTQYF,TGTGCCAGTAGTATTTACGCAACTAGCGGGAGCATGGGAGATACGCAGTATTTT,TRBD2,TRBV19,few,TRBJ2-3
CASSTPGTGSGEQYF,TGTGCCAGCTCAACCCCCGGGACAGGCTCGGGCGAGCAGTACTTC,TRBD1,TRBV18,.,TRBJ2-7
CASSSTTGYSKVQYF,TGTGCCAGCAGCTCTACCACAGGGTACTCAAAGGTGCAGTACTTC,.,TRBV28,once,TRBJ2-7
CASSLAGGGQPQHF,TGTGCCAGCAGCTTAGCAGGGGGTGGCCAGCCCCAGCATTTT,.,TRBV7-9,.,TRBJ1-5
CASSYDTLSSGNTIYF,TGTGCCAGCAGTTACGACACCTTAAGCTCTGGAAACACCATATATTTT,.,TRBV6-5,.,TRBJ1-3